The rows below give T cell receptor beta chains drawn from one sample of a study of control samples from healthy donors and cancer patients. The assay was immunoSEQ multiplex PCR, and TCRdb's table has in-frame clones only and misses some. The sample has roughly 40,000 clones; around nine tenths are singletons. The sample taken for sequencing was blood. The receptors come from a woman in her forties or fifties in good health. Both conserved end residues are part of each CDR3. D genes are given only for firm matches. Rows give clone size only sometimes, using once, few, many, or a class for an expanded clone.

V gene	D gene	clone size	J gene	CDR3 protein	CDR3 DNA
TRBV7-6	-	-	TRBJ1-1	CASSLDSRLRPGQSLDTEAFF	TGTGCCAGCAGCCTAGATTCTAGATTGCGGCCAGGACAGTCCCTGGACACTGAAGCTTTCTTT
TRBV4-1	TRBD1	-	TRBJ1-1	CASSQGPDRGTEAFF	TGCGCCAGCAGCCAGGGGCCTGACAGGGGCACTGAAGCTTTCTTT
TRBV6-6	-	-	TRBJ2-1	CASSYSFDNEQFF	TGTGCCAGCAGTTACTCCTTCGACAATGAGCAGTTCTTC
TRBV6-5	TRBD1	-	TRBJ1-2	CASTGQGRGYTF	TGTGCCAGCACAGGACAGGGTCGAGGCTACACCTTC
TRBV7-2	-	-	TRBJ2-5	CASSFGGQETQYF	TGTGCCAGCAGCTTCGGGGGCCAAGAGACCCAGTACTTC
TRBV10-3	-	-	TRBJ2-7	CAISGLQGGGQYF	TGTGCCATCAGTGGGTTGCAGGGCGGTGGGCAGTACTTC
TRBV18	TRBD1	once	TRBJ2-7	CASSQGQGGYEQYF	TGTGCCAGCTCACAGGGACAGGGAGGGTACGAGCAGTACTTC
TRBV7-8	TRBD1	-	TRBJ1-5	CASSRDRVDQPQHF	TGTGCCAGCAGTCGTGACAGGGTAGATCAGCCCCAGCATTTT
TRBV11-2	-	-	TRBJ2-7	CASSFGFNYEQYF	TGTGCCAGCAGCTTTGGCTTCAACTACGAGCAGTACTTC
TRBV5-6	-	-	TRBJ2-1	CASSLIRAAHNEQFF	TGTGCCAGCAGCTTGATCCGAGCGGCCCACAATGAGCAGTTCTTC
TRBV7-6	TRBD2	few	TRBJ2-1	CASSLIGTSSSNEQFF	TGTGCCAGCAGCTTAATTGGGACTAGCAGTAGCAATGAGCAGTTCTTC
TRBV2	-	-	TRBJ2-5	CASSGTWVVRETQYF	TGTGCCAGCAGCGGTACCTGGGTTGTAAGGGAGACCCAGTACTTC
TRBV28	TRBD1	-	TRBJ1-2	CASTPGQGQYGYTF	TGTGCCAGCACTCCGGGACAGGGACAGTATGGCTACACCTTC
TRBV11-1	-	once	TRBJ2-7	CASSDLRDQSSYEQYF	TGTGCCAGCAGCGACCTCCGGGACCAAAGCTCCTACGAGCAGTACTTC
TRBV12-5	TRBD2	-	TRBJ2-2	CASGLVLTAGGNTGELFF	TGTGCTAGTGGTTTGGTACTTACGGCGGGGGGGAACACCGGGGAGCTGTTTTTT
TRBV28	TRBD1	-	TRBJ1-5	CASQGTANQPQHF	TGTGCCAGCCAAGGGACAGCGAATCAGCCCCAGCATTTT
TRBV3-1/TRBV3-2	-	-	TRBJ1-1	CASSQPGPNTEAFF	TGTGCCAGCAGCCAACCAGGGCCGAACACTGAAGCTTTCTTT
TRBV19	-	-	TRBJ1-1	CASSETLAAGGEMNTEAFF	TGTGCCAGTAGTGAGACGCTAGCGGCCGGTGGGGAAATGAACACTGAAGCTTTCTTT
TRBV4-3	TRBD1	-	TRBJ1-6	CASSQDLPGGSNSPLHF	TGCGCCAGCAGCCAAGATCTCCCAGGGGGAAGCAATTCACCCCTCCACTTT